What follows describes a single TCR beta chain. The CDR3 is made up of 16 amino acids. CDR1 SGHNT and CDR2 YYREEE come from the germline V gene (reference sequence). The data derive from a study of T cells expressing NK-cell markers. Study context: The authors derived TCR beta repertoires from sorted CD3+CD56+NKG2C+, CD3+CD56+NKG2C- and CD3+CD56-NKG2C+ T cells. One of eight sequenced donors was HCMV-seronegative; the other seven were seropositive.

A 5'RACE template switching approach incorporating UMIs was used to make TCR beta cDNA. Reanalyzing the 5' RACE reads, TCRdb keeps one entry per CDR3 protein, without DNA. The ten most abundant clones cover approximately 0.42% of a sample with 200,000 to 300,000 distinct CDR3 sequences. Specimen: blood T cells: a sorted CD56 or NKG2C T cell subset, CD4+ or CD8+ T cells, or bulk PBMC T cells (not recorded which). V gene TRBV5-4 combines with J gene TRBJ2-3; there is no DNA to check the TCRdb D call of TRBD2. The TCR sequence derives from a man between 18 and 35 years old in good health. The CDR3 sequence: CASSSGTSGILDTQYF.